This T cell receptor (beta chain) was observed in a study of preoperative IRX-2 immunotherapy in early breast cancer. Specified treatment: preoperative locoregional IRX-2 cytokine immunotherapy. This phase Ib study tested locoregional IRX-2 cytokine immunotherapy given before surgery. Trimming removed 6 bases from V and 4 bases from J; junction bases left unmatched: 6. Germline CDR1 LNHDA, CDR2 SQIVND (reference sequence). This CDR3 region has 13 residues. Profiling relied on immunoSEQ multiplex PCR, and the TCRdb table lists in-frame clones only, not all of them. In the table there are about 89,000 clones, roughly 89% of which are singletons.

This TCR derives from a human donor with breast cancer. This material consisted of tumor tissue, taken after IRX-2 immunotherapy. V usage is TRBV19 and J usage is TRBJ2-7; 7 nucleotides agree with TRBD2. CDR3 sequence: CASRGPGGYEQYF. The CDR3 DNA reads TGTGCCAGTAGAGGGCCGGGGGGATACGAGCAGTACTTC.